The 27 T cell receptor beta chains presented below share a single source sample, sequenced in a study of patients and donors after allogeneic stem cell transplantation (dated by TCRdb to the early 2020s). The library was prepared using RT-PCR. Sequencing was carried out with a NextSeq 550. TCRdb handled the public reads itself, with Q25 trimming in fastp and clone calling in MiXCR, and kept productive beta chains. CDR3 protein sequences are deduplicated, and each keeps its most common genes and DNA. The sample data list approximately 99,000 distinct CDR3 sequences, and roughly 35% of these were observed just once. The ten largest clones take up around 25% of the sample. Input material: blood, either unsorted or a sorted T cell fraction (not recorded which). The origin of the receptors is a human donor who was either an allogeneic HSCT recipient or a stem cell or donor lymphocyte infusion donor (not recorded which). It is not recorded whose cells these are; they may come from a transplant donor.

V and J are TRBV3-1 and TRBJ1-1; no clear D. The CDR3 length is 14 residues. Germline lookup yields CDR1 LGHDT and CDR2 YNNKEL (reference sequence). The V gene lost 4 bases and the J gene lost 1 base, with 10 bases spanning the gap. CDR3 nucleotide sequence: TGTGCCAGCAGCCTCGGGCAGCCGAACACTGAAGCTTTCTTT. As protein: CASSLGQPNTEAFF. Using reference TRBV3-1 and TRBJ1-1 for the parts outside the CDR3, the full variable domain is DTAVSQTPKYLVTQMGNDKSIKCEQNLGHDTMYWYKQDSKKFLKIMFSYNNKELIINETVPNRFSPKSPDKAHLNLHINSLELGDSAVYFCASSLGQPNTEAFFGQGTRLTVV.

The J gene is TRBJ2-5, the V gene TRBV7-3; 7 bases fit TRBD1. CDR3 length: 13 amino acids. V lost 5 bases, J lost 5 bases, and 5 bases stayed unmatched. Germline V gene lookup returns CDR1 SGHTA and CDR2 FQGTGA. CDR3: CASSRQGDETQYF. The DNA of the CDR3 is TGTGCCAGCAGCCGACAGGGAGACGAGACCCAGTACTTC.

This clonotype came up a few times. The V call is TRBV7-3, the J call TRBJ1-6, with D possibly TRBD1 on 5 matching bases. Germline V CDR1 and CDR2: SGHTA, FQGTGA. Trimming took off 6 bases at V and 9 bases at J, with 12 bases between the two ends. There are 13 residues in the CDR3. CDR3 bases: TGTGCCAGCAGTACTCGGGACGGTTCACCCCTCCACTTT. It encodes CASSTRDGSPLHF.

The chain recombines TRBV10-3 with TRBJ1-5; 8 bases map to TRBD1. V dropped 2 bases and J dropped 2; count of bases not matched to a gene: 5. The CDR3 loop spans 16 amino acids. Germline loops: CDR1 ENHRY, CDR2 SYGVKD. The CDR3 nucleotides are TGTGCCATCAGTGAGGTTGACAGGGGCCGCAATCAGCCCCAGCATTTT. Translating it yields CAISEVDRGRNQPQHF.

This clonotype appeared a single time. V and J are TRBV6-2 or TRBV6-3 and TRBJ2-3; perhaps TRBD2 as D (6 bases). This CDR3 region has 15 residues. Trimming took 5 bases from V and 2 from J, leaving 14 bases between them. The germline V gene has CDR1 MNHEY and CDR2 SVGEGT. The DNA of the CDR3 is TGTGCCAGCAGTGCGGGACTTGTCCTCACAGATACGCAGTATTTT. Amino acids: CASSAGLVLTDTQYF.

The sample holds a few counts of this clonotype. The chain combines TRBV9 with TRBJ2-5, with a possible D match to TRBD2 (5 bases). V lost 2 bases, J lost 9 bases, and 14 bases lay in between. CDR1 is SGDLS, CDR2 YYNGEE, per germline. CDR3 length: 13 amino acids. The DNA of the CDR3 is TGTGCCAGCAGCGTTGACTTGTCCGGGGCCCAGTACTTC. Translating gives CASSVDLSGAQYF.

In DNA form, the CDR3 reads TGTGGCATCAGGAGCTCTGGAAACACCATATATTTT. This gives the protein CGIRSSGNTIYF. This rearrangement joins TRBV6-5 to TRBJ1-3; no clear D gene. CDR3 size: 12 residues. Germline V gene data show CDR1 as MNHEY and CDR2 as SVGAGI.

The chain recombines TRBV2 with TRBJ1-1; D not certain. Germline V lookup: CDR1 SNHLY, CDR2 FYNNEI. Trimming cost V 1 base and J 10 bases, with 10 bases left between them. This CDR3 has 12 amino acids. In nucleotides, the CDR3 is TGTGCCAGCAGTGAAGGAAGCGCGGTAGCTTTCTTT. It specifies CASSEGSAVAFF.

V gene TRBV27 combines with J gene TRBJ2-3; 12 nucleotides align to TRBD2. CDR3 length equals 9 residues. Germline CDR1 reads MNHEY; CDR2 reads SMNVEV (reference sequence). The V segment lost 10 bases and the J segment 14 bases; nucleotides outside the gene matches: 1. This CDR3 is CAILAGGYF. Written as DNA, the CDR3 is TGTGCCATACTAGCGGGAGGGTATTTT.

In DNA form, the CDR3 reads TGTGCCAGCAGCCCCTCGCTGGGACTAGCGGGTGGACCCAGCTCCTACAATGAGCAGTTCTTC. Residues: CASSPSLGLAGGPSSYNEQFF. The J gene is TRBJ2-1, the V gene TRBV14, with 12 bases aligning to TRBD2. The J segment lost 0 bases and the V segment lost 4 bases, leaving 16 bases of the junction unmatched. Germline lookup yields CDR1 SGHDN and CDR2 FVKESK. This CDR3 comprises 21 residues.

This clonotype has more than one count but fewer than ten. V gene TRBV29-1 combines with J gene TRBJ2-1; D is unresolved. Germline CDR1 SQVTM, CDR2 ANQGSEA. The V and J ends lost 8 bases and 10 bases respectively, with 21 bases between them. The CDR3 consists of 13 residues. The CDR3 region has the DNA TGCAGCTCCTTGGGTACCTCCCTGGGGGAGCAGTTCTTC. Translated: CSSLGTSLGEQFF.

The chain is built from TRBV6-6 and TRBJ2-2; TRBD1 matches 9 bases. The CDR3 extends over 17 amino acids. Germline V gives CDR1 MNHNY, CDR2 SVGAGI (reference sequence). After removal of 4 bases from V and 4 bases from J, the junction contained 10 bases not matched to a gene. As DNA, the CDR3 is TGTGCCAGCAGTTTTACAGGGGGCGCAAGGATCACCGGGGAGCTGTTTTTT. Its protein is CASSFTGGARITGELFF.

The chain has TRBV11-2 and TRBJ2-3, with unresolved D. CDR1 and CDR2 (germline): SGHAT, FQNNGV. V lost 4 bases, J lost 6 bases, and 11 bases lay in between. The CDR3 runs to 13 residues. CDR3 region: CASSSLTLDTQYF. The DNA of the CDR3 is TGTGCCAGCAGCTCCCTAACGTTGGATACGCAGTATTTT.

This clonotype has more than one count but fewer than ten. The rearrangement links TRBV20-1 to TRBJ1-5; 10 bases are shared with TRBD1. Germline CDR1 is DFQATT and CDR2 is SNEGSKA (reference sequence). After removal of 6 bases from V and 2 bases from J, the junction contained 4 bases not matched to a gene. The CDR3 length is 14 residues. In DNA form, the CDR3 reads TGCAGTGCCAGGACAGGGGGAGGCAATCAGCCCCAGCATTTT. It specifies CSARTGGGNQPQHF.

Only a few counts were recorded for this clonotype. The CDR3 reads CASSLNGGDSLDTQYF. Here the CDR3 DNA reads TGTGCCAGCAGCTTGAATGGGGGTGACAGCCTAGATACGCAGTATTTT. This chain joins TRBV5-5 and TRBJ2-3; D is possibly TRBD1 or TRBD2 (5 bases each). Trimming stripped 1 base from V and 5 bases from J, with 17 bases between. The CDR3 sequence is 16 residues long. Germline CDR1 SGHKS, CDR2 YYEKEE (reference sequence).

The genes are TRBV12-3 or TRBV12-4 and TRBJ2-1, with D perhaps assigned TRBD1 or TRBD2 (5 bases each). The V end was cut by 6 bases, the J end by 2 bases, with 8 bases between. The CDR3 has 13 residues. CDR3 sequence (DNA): TGTGCCAGCAGCCGGGGCGCCTACAATGAGCAGTTCTTC. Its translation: CASSRGAYNEQFF.

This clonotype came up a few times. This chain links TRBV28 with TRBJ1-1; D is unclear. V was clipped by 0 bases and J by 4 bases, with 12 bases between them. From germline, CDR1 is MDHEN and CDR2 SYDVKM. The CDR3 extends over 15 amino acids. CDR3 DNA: TGTGCCAGCAGTTTATGCGAACGCTTGGGCACTGAAGCTTTCTTT. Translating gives CASSLCERLGTEAFF.

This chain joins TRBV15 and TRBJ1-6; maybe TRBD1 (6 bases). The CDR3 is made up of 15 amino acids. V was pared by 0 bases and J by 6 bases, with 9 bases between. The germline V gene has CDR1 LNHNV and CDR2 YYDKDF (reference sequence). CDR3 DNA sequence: TGTGCCACCAGCAGAGATCAGGGGACTAATTCACCCCTCCACTTT. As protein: CATSRDQGTNSPLHF.

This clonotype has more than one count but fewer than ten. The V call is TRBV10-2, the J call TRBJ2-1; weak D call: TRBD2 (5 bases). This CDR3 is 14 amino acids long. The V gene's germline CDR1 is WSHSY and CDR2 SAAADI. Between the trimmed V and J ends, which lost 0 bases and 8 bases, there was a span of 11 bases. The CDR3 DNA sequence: TGCGCCAGCAGTGAGTCACTAGAAGAGGATGAGCAGTTCTTC. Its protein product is CASSESLEEDEQFF.

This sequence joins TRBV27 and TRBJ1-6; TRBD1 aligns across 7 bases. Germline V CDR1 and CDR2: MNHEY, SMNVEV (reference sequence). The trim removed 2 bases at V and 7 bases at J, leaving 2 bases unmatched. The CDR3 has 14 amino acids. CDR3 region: CASSLRGRNSPLHF. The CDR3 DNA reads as TGTGCCAGCAGTTTAAGGGGGCGAAATTCACCCCTCCACTTT.

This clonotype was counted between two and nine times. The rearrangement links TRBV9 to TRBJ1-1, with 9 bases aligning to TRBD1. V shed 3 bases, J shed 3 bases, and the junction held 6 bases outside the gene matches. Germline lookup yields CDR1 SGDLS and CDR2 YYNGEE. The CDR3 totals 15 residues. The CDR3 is CASSEDRGGDTEAFF. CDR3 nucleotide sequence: TGTGCCAGCAGCGAGGACAGGGGCGGGGACACTGAAGCTTTCTTT.

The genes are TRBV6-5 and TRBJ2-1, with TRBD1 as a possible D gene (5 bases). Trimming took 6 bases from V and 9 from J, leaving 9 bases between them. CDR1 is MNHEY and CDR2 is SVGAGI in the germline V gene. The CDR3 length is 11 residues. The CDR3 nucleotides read TGTGCCAGCAGGACAGTTGGTGAGCAGTTCTTC. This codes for CASRTVGEQFF.

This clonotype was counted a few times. The CDR3 reads CSVEEGDRGFNNEQFF. In DNA form, the CDR3 reads TGCAGCGTTGAAGAAGGGGACAGGGGATTTAACAATGAGCAGTTCTTC. V gene TRBV29-1 combines with J gene TRBJ2-1; 10 bases align to TRBD1. The CDR3 runs to 16 residues. The germline V gene encodes CDR1 SQVTM and CDR2 ANQGSEA. Trimming took 0 bases from V and 5 from J; bases not matched to a gene: 7.

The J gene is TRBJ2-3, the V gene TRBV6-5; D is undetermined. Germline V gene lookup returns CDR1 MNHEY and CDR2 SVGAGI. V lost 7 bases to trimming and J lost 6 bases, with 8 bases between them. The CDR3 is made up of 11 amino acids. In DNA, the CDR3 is TGTGCCAGCAAGGTGGGGGATACGCAGTATTTT. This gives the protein CASKVGDTQYF.

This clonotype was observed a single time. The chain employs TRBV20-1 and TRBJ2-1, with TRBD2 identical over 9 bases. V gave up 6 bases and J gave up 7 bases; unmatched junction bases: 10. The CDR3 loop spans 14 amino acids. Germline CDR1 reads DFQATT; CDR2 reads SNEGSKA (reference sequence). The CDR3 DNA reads TGCAGTGCCCGGGCGGCTAGCGGGAAAAATGAGCAGTTCTTC. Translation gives CSARAASGKNEQFF.

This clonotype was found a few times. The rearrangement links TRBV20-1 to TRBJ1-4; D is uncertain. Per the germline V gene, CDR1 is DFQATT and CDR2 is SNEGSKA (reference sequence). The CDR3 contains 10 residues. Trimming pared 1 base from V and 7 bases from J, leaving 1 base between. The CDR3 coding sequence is TGCAGTGCTAGAGCTGAAAAACTGTTTTTT. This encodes CSARAEKLFF.

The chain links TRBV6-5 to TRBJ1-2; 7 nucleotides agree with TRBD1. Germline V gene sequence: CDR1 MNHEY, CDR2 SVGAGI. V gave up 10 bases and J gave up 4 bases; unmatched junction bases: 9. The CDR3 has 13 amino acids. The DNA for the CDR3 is TGTGCCACCCAAGGGGGCGCGGGCTATGGCTACACCTTC. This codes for CATQGGAGYGYTF.